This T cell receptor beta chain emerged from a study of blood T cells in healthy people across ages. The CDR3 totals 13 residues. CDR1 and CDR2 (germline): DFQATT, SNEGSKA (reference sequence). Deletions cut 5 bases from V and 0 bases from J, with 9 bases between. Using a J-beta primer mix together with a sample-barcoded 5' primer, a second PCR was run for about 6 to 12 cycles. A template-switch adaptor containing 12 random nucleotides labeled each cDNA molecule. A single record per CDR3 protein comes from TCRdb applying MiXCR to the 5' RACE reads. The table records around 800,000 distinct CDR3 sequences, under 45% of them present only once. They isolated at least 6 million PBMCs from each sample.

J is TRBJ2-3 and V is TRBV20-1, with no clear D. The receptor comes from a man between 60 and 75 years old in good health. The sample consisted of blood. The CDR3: CSAPPTSTDTQYF. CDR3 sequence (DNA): TGCAGTGCTCCACCGACTAGCACAGATACGCAGTATTTT.